The entry below describes one T cell receptor beta chain. The specificity of this receptor is unknown. No clone much larger than this one lies a single base away; base qualities are absent. The cohort comprised some 700 healthy bone marrow donors. At the time of sampling, all cohort members were nominally healthy, though unrecorded immune exposures were likely present. The donor was CMV seronegative and was included in the group of approximately 350 seronegative cohort members. Every donor gave a peripheral blood sample, and the peripheral blood mononuclear cells from that sample were used for TCR beta sequencing. Genomic DNA was extracted from the blood cell samples with the Qiagen DNeasy Blood Extraction Kit. The germline V and J ends show losses of 6 bases and 5 bases respectively, and no gene match explains 13 bases of the junction. The CDR3 measures 17 amino acids from cysteine to phenylalanine. Just CDR3 DNA is preserved here, 51 bases in frame from base 1. For CDR1 and CDR2, the germline V gene lists SNHLY and FYNNEI.

The data belong to a study of cytomegalovirus exposure and HLA in healthy donors (dated by TCRdb to 2017 to 2019). General notes on the study: An earlier analysis of some 600 of the donors reported 276 Gb of sequence data and 100 million to 120 million unique TCR beta sequences obtained from about 170 million T cells. An early release that covered more than 550 HLA-typed donors contained 250 to 350 gigabases of sequencing data and around 80 million unique TCR sequences. The genetic ancestry cluster associated with self-reported Caucasian donors included 81% of the 350 to 500 genotyped donors. The aim of the study was to test whether cataloging public T cell receptors could identify signatures of past pathogen exposure. The study profiled the T cell repertoires of approximately 700 subjects by immunosequencing and related them to cytomegalovirus serostatus. In addition to the first cohort of 666 subjects, a separate validation cohort of about 120 different subjects was used. To predict cytomegalovirus infection status, the study combined high-throughput TCR immunosequencing, statistical association of individual TCRs with disease status, and machine learning. In a later analysis, previously published TCR beta repertoires from 550 to 750 donors were re-analyzed and high-resolution HLA genotyping was added so that TCR occurrence patterns could be studied. Rather than using new phenotypic data, the later analysis identified candidate immune exposures from TCR beta sequences and from how often those sequences occurred across donors. An earlier analysis of 587 of the donors used high-throughput TCR beta sequencing to judge whether each TCR beta V gene segment behaved as functional or pseudogenic. Donor age, sex, ethnicity and CMV serostatus were compiled together with the repertoire data. A later genetic analysis took genome-wide SNP genotypes for about three fifths of the roughly 670 donors and used that subset as a discovery cohort. Every repertoire in the discovery cohort had been generated on one and the same sequencing platform. HLA typing included class I and class II loci at four-digit resolution. Typing coverage varied by locus: about 629-640 donors for A, B, C, DRB1 and DQB1; approximately 500 for DQA1; over 600 for DPA1; fewer than 480 for DPB1. A handful of DR-DQ haplotypes were handled as single units for association and clustering because linkage in the cohort was strong. On average, around 240,000 unique TCR beta nucleotide sequences were sequenced per donor among about 400 genotyped donors of the cohort, with roughly 18% of those sequences being non-productive.

The method was the immunoSEQ multiplex PCR assay. A mixture of 60 forward primers for TCR Vbeta segments and 13 reverse primers for TCR Jbeta segments was used in the multiplex PCR. Amplification of the CDR3 region of rearranged TCR beta genes was performed with a multiplex PCR assay on genomic DNA. The amplified TCR beta libraries were sequenced on the Illumina HiSeq System as 87-base-pair reads. Processing in the source paper ran as follows. A later analysis counted some 80 million unique TCR beta chains across the 550 to 750 repertoires, and 10 million to 11 million of these chains were shared by at least two donors. A nearest-neighbor algorithm error-corrected the raw reads and collapsed the reads into unique sequences, merging closely related sequences to remove PCR and sequencing errors. To assign V, D and J gene segments, CDR3 sequences were aligned to IMGT reference sequences. For a sequence to be retained, a match of at least six nucleotides was required to both a V gene segment and a J gene segment. Rearrangements were classified as productive when the CDR3 lacked stop codons and remained in frame with V and J, and all other rearrangements were classified as non-productive. CDR3 was defined by IMGT convention, running from the second conserved V-encoded cysteine to the conserved J-encoded phenylalanine. The earlier analysis of about 610 of the donors excluded sequences that lacked an unambiguous match to a single V gene segment. An earlier analysis of just under 600 of the donors called V segments functional above 56.7% productive rearrangements and segregating when the between-donor standard deviation exceeded 5%. A statistical classification framework was built for diagnosing cytomegalovirus status from the catalog of TCR beta chain sequences. In a later analysis, TCR nucleotide sequences were compared against IMGT/GENE-DB human TR gene sequences so that V and J genes could be assigned. Using the TCRdist pipeline, a later analysis assigned CDR3 sequences along with most-parsimonious VDJ recombination scenarios. A later analysis defined each TCR beta chain by its CDR3 amino acid sequence plus V-gene family, and excluded reads lacking a unique V-gene family. As a way to deal with suspected cross-contamination and a sequencing artifact, a later analysis dropped under 600 nucleotide sequences that were highly shared and had low generation probability. For each public chain, a later analysis derived a clonal expansion index from normalized ranks of inferred template counts within each repertoire. In a later analysis, generation probabilities were computed using a VDJ recombination model fitted to out-of-frame rearrangements, and the results were checked against IGoR. In a later analysis, TCR-TCR, TCR-HLA and TCR-CMV co-occurrence was scored with hypergeometric tests, and a repertoire-size bias correction was applied to TCR pairs. A later analysis estimated false discovery rates by permuting HLA or CMV assignments 20 times. A later analysis grouped co-occurring TCRs with DBSCAN, adding TCRdist sequence similarity when clustering within HLA-allele-positive subsets. Repertoires with fewer than 30,000 or more than 120,000 public chains, plus five repertoires with anomalous nucleotide sharing, were excluded from co-occurrence clustering. This immuneACCESS table, as held by TCRdb, lists in-frame sequences with V and J called but not all clones. Of the missing ones, under half trace to an unresolved V gene in checked studies; the others have no known cause. D and trimming were read from the DNA, whereas the V and J calls and clone size are those reported in that table. The sample data list 150,000 to 180,000 clones, and 65% to 80% of these were observed just once. The top ten clones comprise 3% to 4% of the sample.

Paper-wide results and their limitations: When HLA alleles, especially DR and DQ, strongly co-occurred, TCR associations were difficult to assign to individual alleles. A cluster of highly shared sequence variants was judged likely to represent a technical artifact of the sequencing pipeline. Across donors, most TCR sequences were observed very rarely, whereas some public TCRs were present in many individuals. The authors suggested that the approach could potentially be generalized to other disease states and immunological phenotypes. A later analysis found that HLA-associated TCR beta chains were more clonally expanded and had lower generation probabilities than equally common non-associated chains. Because counts were too low, roughly 16 rarely observed V segments, including chromosome 9 orphons, were excluded from the earlier analysis of fewer than 650 of the donors. Immune exposure information for the cohort was limited to CMV serostatus. In a later analysis, most CMV-associated TCR beta chains were found to appear HLA-restricted, with HLA associations seemingly driven largely by CMV exposure. An association between a missense DCLRE1C variant and V-gene and J-gene trimming of TCR beta chains was found in a later genetic analysis and replicated in an independent cohort. According to a later analysis, parvovirus B19, influenza, CMV and Epstein-Barr virus appeared linked to several top co-occurrence clusters. A further reported finding was that TCR beta sequences accurately predicted the HLA-A and HLA-B alleles for most subjects in the first cohort. In a later analysis, the rate of TCR association differed among HLA loci, with DRB1 alleles having the most associated TCRs and HLA-C alleles having the fewest. In the study, approximately 160 TCR beta chains were listed as associated with cytomegalovirus. Linkage disequilibrium might explain the correlated functional status among segregating V segments, but an unknown experimental factor could not be ruled out. In both the original and validation cohorts, the classifier was reported to diagnose cytomegalovirus status with high specificity and sensitivity. This cohort had only TCR beta chains sequenced, and the lack of alpha or paired-chain data limited which features could be detected. In vitro tests confirmed that a few of the cytomegalovirus-associated TCR beta chains recognize cytomegalovirus antigens. Some IMGT-functional V segments, including TRBV6-2 and TRBV6-3, could not be distinguished by the 87-base-pair reads and were therefore excluded. Roughly uniform sequencing depth across donors was assumed in presence/absence analyses, although this assumption may not hold. An earlier analysis of 587 of the donors showed that most TCR beta V segments appeared in productive rearrangements either about 87% or about 30% of the time, which broadly matched IMGT annotations. HLA typing was unavailable for some donors at each locus, so association tests used only the typed subset. According to a later genetic analysis, donors in an Asian-associated ancestry cluster had fewer N-insertions in productive TCRs than the roughly 670-donor mean. Specific HLA alleles were associated with 15,000 to 20,000 TCR beta sequences at a false discovery rate of 0.05 in a later analysis.

This TCR was recovered from a woman aged 40 to 50 in good health and CMV-seronegative. The sequence links TRBV2 to TRBJ1-5; 10 junctional bases match TRBD1. Sequenced: PBMCs. DNA sequence: TGTGCCAGCAGGGGGTTTGGGGACAGGGGCAGTTATCAGCCCCAGCATTTT. It translates as CASRGFGDRGSYQPQHF.